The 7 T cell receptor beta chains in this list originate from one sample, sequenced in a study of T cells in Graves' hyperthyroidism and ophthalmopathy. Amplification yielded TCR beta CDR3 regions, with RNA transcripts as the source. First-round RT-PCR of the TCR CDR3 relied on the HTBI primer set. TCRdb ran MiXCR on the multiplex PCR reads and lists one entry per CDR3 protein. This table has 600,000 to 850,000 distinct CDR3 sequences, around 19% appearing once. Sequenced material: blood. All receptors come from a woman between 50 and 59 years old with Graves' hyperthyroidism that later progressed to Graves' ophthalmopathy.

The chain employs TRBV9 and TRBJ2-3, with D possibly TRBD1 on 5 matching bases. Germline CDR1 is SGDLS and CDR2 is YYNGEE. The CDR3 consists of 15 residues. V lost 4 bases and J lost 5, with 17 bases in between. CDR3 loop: CASSSSLGVRDTQYF. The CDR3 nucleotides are TGTGCCAGCAGCTCCTCGTTAGGGGTGAGAGATACGCAGTATTTT. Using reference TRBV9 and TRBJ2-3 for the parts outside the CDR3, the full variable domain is DSGVTQTPKHLITATGQRVTLRCSPRSGDLSVYWYQQSLDQGLQFLIQYYNGEERAKGNILERFSAQQFPDLHSELNLSSLELGDSALYFCASSSSLGVRDTQYFGPGTRLTVL.

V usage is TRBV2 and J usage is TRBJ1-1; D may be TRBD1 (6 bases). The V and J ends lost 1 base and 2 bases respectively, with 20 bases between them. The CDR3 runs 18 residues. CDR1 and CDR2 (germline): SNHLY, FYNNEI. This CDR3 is CASSEGGRGGGSNTEAFF. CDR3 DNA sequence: TGTGCCAGCAGTGAAGGAGGGAGAGGGGGAGGGAGCAACACTGAAGCTTTCTTT.

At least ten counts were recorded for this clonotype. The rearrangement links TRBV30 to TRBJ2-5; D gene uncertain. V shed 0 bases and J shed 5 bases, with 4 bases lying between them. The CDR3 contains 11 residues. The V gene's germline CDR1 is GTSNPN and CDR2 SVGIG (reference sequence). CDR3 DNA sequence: TGTGCCTGGAGTGTATTGGAGACCCAGTACTTC. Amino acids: CAWSVLETQYF.

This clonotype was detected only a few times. The CDR3 spells CASSRPGSSFYEQYF. As DNA, the CDR3 is TGTGCCAGCAGCCGTCCAGGTAGTTCTTTTTACGAGCAGTACTTC. The rearrangement links TRBV7-2 to TRBJ2-7; D remains ambiguous. The CDR3 totals 15 residues. Germline V CDR1 and CDR2: SGHTA, FQGNSA. Trimming removed 5 bases at V and 4 bases at J, with 18 bases between. The variable domain in full, with the rest retrieved from reference TRBV7-2 and TRBJ2-7, is GAGVSQSPSNKVTEKGKDVELRCDPISGHTALYWYRQSLGQGLEFLIYFQGNSAPDKSGLPSDRFSAERTGGSVSTLTIQRTQQEDSAVYLCASSRPGSSFYEQYFGPGTRLTVT.

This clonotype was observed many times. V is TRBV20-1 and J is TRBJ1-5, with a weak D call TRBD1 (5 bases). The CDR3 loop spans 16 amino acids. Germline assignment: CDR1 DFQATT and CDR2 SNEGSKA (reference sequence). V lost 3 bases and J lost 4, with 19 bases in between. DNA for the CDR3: TGCAGTGCTAGTGGGGACGGCCCACAGAAGAATCAGCCCCAGCATTTT. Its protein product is CSASGDGPQKNQPQHF.

DNA of the CDR3: TGCGCCAGCAGCCAAGGCCTGTACACTGAAGCTTTCTTT. Its translation: CASSQGLYTEAFF. The V gene is TRBV4-1, the J gene TRBJ1-1; D is undetermined. CDR3 length: 13 residues. Germline V CDR1 and CDR2: MGHRA, YSYEKL. The V end was cut by 1 base, the J end by 3 bases, with 6 bases between.

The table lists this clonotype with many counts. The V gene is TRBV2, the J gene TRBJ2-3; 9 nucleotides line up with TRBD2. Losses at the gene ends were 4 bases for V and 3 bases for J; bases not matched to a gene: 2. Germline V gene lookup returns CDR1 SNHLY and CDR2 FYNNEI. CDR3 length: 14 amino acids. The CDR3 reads CASSVLAGTDTQYF. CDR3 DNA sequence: TGTGCCAGCAGTGTTCTAGCGGGAACAGATACGCAGTATTTT.